The 28 T cell receptor beta chains below come from one sample, sequenced in a study of technical replicates of blood from several donors. Some clones are missing from TCRdb's copy, which holds only in-frame ones; the method was immunoSEQ multiplex PCR. The sample has approximately 76,000 clones; 80% to 90% are singletons. Sequenced material: PBMCs. The receptors here all came from a human donor in good health. Some clones in this sample may be carry-over from other donors' samples.

The rearrangement joins TRBV19 to TRBJ2-1; 10 nucleotides agree with TRBD1. Germline loops: CDR1 LNHDA, CDR2 SQIVND (reference sequence). CDR3 size: 13 residues. V lost 11 bases, J lost 3 bases, and 4 bases stayed unmatched. The CDR3: CAVRDRGYNEQFF. Here the CDR3 DNA reads TGTGCCGTTCGGGACAGGGGCTACAATGAGCAGTTCTTC.

The rearrangement links TRBV4-2 to TRBJ1-2; D is ambiguous. This CDR3 is built from 12 residues. V lost 2 bases to trimming and J lost 4 bases, with 5 bases between them. Per germline, CDR1 LGHNA and CDR2 YNFKEQ. DNA of the CDR3: TGTGCCAGCAGCCAACAGGTCTATGGCTACACCTTC. Its translation is CASSQQVYGYTF.

The chain uses TRBV7-3 and TRBJ2-5, with D perhaps matching TRBD1 (6 bases). V lost 5 bases and J 2 bases, leaving 12 bases between the germline ends. The CDR3 runs 14 residues. CDR1 is SGHTA and CDR2 is FQGTGA in the germline V gene. Here the CDR3 reads CASSLQGLQETQYF. The CDR3 DNA reads TGTGCCAGCAGCCTACAGGGTCTTCAAGAGACCCAGTACTTC.

This chain connects TRBV6-4 to TRBJ2-3; 10 bases match TRBD2. V shed 2 bases and J 2 bases; nucleotides not matched to a gene: 4. Germline loops: CDR1 MRHNA, CDR2 SNTAGT. The CDR3 consists of 16 residues. CDR3 DNA sequence: TGTGCCAGCAGTGACGATAGCGGGGGGTCCACAGATACGCAGTATTTT. Its translation: CASSDDSGGSTDTQYF.

This chain uses TRBV14 with TRBJ2-1; TRBD2 might be the D (5 bases). The germline V gene has CDR1 SGHDN and CDR2 FVKESK. The CDR3 sequence is 18 residues long. V was shortened by 3 bases and J by 8 bases, with 26 bases between the two germline ends. The CDR3 loop reads CASSHEAKRTYVNHEQFF. CDR3 sequence (DNA): TGTGCCAGCAGCCACGAGGCAAAGCGGACGTATGTTAATCATGAGCAGTTCTTC.

As concerns this clone: This sample includes further DNA sequences coding for the same CDR3. The V call is TRBV5-1, the J call TRBJ2-7; D perhaps matches TRBD1 (6 bases). The germline V gene has CDR1 SGHRS and CDR2 YFSETQ. This CDR3 contains 15 residues. V dropped 0 bases and J dropped 2 bases, with 12 bases sitting between them. CDR3 nucleotides: TGCGCCAGCAGCTTGGTACAGGGCGGTCCCTACGAGCAGTACTTC. Amino acids: CASSLVQGGPYEQYF.

The chain joins TRBV19 to TRBJ1-1; D call uncertain. The CDR3 has 13 residues. The V end was cut by 2 bases, the J end by 4 bases, with 8 bases between. The V gene's germline CDR1 is LNHDA and CDR2 SQIVND (reference sequence). This CDR3 is CASSISGFTEAFF. CDR3 DNA: TGTGCCAGTAGTATATCAGGTTTCACTGAAGCTTTCTTT.

J is TRBJ1-2 and V is TRBV2; 10 nucleotides agree with TRBD1. The V gene's germline CDR1 is SNHLY and CDR2 FYNNEI. Losses at the gene ends were 6 bases for V and 6 bases for J; bases not matched to a gene: 7. The CDR3 loop spans 14 amino acids. DNA for the CDR3: TGTGCCAGCAGCTACTCGGGACAGGGGAATGGCTACACCTTC. Translation gives CASSYSGQGNGYTF.

V usage is TRBV15 and J usage is TRBJ2-1; TRBD2 agrees at 9 bases. The CDR3 totals 15 residues. Germline assignment: CDR1 LNHNV and CDR2 YYDKDF (reference sequence). Trimming took 1 base from V and 6 from J; bases not matched to a gene: 4. CDR3 sequence: CATSRGAGGLNEQFF. In nucleotides, the CDR3 is TGTGCCACCAGCAGAGGCGCGGGGGGGCTCAATGAGCAGTTCTTC.

Only a few counts were recorded for this clone. The rearrangement uses TRBV4-1 and TRBJ2-1; D is perhaps TRBD1 (6 bases). CDR1 and CDR2 from the germline V gene are MGHRA and YSYEKL. CDR3 length: 15 amino acids. V was trimmed by 0 bases and J by 9 bases, leaving 15 bases between them. The CDR3 spells CASSQEGPGVGEQFF. As DNA, the CDR3 is TGCGCCAGCAGCCAAGAAGGTCCAGGGGTGGGTGAGCAGTTCTTC.

This rearrangement joins TRBV7-2 to TRBJ2-3; 9 nucleotides match TRBD2. There are 18 residues in the CDR3. After removal of 5 bases from V and 2 bases from J, the junction contained 14 bases not matched to a gene. Germline CDR1 is SGHTA and CDR2 is FQGNSA. CDR3 region: CASSRNQLSGRVTDTQYF. The CDR3 bases are TGTGCCAGCAGCCGCAACCAACTTAGCGGGAGAGTCACAGATACGCAGTATTTT.

The rearrangement links TRBV6-1 to TRBJ2-1, with D possibly matching TRBD2 (5 bases). Germline CDR1 reads MNHNS; CDR2 reads SASEGT. The CDR3 consists of 16 residues. V was trimmed by 2 bases and J by 2 bases, leaving 13 bases between them. CDR3 in DNA: TGTGCCAGCAGTGAAATGATAAGCGGTACCTACAATGAGCAGTTCTTC. This translates into CASSEMISGTYNEQFF.

The chain employs TRBV6-4 and TRBJ1-2; 8 nucleotides agree with TRBD1. The V gene end was trimmed by 2 bases and the J gene end by 7 bases; junction bases not matched to a gene: 6. The length of the CDR3 is 14 residues. CDR1 is MRHNA and CDR2 is SNTAGT in the germline V gene. CDR3: CASSDGQGASGYTF. The CDR3 nucleotides read TGTGCCAGCAGTGACGGCCAGGGGGCGAGTGGCTACACCTTC.

The chain is built from TRBV5-6 and TRBJ2-7; D might be TRBD1 (6 bases). CDR1 is SGHDT and CDR2 is YYEEEE in the germline V gene. V was pared by 0 bases and J by 4 bases, with 17 bases between. CDR3 size: 16 residues. This chain's CDR3 is CASSLAFTGKGYEQYF. The CDR3 DNA is TGTGCCAGCAGCTTGGCCTTTACAGGGAAGGGGTACGAGCAGTACTTC.

J is TRBJ2-1 and V is TRBV7-3; 11 bases are shared with TRBD2. Germline V gives CDR1 SGHTA, CDR2 FQGTGA. CDR3 size: 16 residues. Trimming removed 3 bases from V and 3 bases from J; junction bases left unmatched: 4. DNA of the CDR3: TGTGCCAGCAGCTTCACGGGGACTAGCGGCTACAATGAGCAGTTCTTC. Its protein is CASSFTGTSGYNEQFF.

The rearrangement joins TRBV6-5 to TRBJ2-7; 11 bases match TRBD1. This CDR3 region has 14 residues. Germline V gene sequence: CDR1 MNHEY, CDR2 SVGAGI. Trimming took 6 bases from V and 6 from J; bases not matched to a gene: 7. This chain's CDR3 is CASREGTGGLEQYF. In DNA form, the CDR3 reads TGTGCCAGCAGGGAAGGGACAGGGGGGCTCGAGCAGTACTTC.

The V and J genes are TRBV12-5 and TRBJ1-2; 8 bases line up with TRBD1. Trimming at V came to 11 bases and at J to 3 bases, leaving 14 bases not matched to a gene. The germline V gene encodes CDR1 LGHNT and CDR2 FRNRAP. The CDR3 contains 15 residues. This CDR3 is CAQWGDRGMDYGYTF. The CDR3 DNA reads TGTGCTCAGTGGGGCGACAGGGGCATGGACTATGGCTACACCTTC.

The chain joins TRBV2 to TRBJ2-2; 14 bases line up with TRBD2. There are 15 residues in the CDR3. Per germline, CDR1 SNHLY and CDR2 FYNNEI. V shed 9 bases and J 7 bases; nucleotides not matched to a gene: 7. The CDR3 sequence: CASRGLAGEDGELFF. The CDR3 nucleotides read TGTGCCAGTAGGGGACTAGCGGGAGAAGACGGGGAGCTGTTTTTT.

The rearrangement links TRBV5-1 to TRBJ2-5; D call uncertain. The CDR3 sequence is 15 residues long. Trimming cost V 2 bases and J 4 bases, with 15 bases left between them. The germline gives CDR1 SGHRS, CDR2 YFSETQ. Here the CDR3 reads CASSFLLGPLETQYF. The CDR3 DNA reads as TGCGCCAGCAGCTTTCTCTTGGGCCCTTTAGAGACCCAGTACTTC.

The rearrangement uses TRBV15 and TRBJ1-1, with 8 nucleotides matching TRBD1. Unmatched junction bases numbered 8, after V lost 4 bases and J lost 7 bases. There are 14 residues in the CDR3. Germline lookup yields CDR1 LNHNV and CDR2 YYDKDF (reference sequence). In DNA, the CDR3 is TGTGCCACCAGCACCTACACAGGGGGGGGTGAAGCTTTCTTT. Its protein product is CATSTYTGGGEAFF.

This sequence joins TRBV5-1 and TRBJ2-1, with unresolved D. The length of the CDR3 is 13 residues. Per germline, CDR1 SGHRS and CDR2 YFSETQ. V gave up 1 base and J gave up 5 bases, with 7 bases separating them. The CDR3 reads CASSLTPDNEQFF. The CDR3 DNA sequence: TGCGCCAGCAGCTTGACTCCCGACAATGAGCAGTTCTTC.

This clone was observed once. The chain combines TRBV30 with TRBJ1-2; 10 nucleotides agree with TRBD1. The CDR3 covers 12 residues. Germline trimming cut 2 bases from V and 12 bases from J; bases unmatched to any gene: 6. Germline CDR1 reads GTSNPN; CDR2 reads SVGIG (reference sequence). CDR3 sequence reads: CAWSTRDRGHTF. The DNA for the CDR3 is TGTGCCTGGAGTACCCGGGACAGGGGCCACACCTTC.

Only a few counts were recorded for this clone. This CDR3 is also generated by other DNA sequences in the sample. The rearrangement links TRBV18 to TRBJ1-2; D gene uncertain. Germline V CDR1 and CDR2: KGHSH, LQKENI. The V end was cut by 3 bases, the J end by 4 bases, with 3 bases between. CDR3 size: 11 residues. In nucleotides, the CDR3 is TGTGCCAGCTCACCCAGCTATGGCTACACCTTC. As protein: CASSPSYGYTF.

V is TRBV9 and J is TRBJ2-2; the match to TRBD1 covers 9 bases. The CDR3 runs to 14 residues. V shed 8 bases, J shed 6 bases, and the junction held 8 bases outside the gene matches. Germline CDR1 reads SGDLS; CDR2 reads YYNGEE. CDR3 residues: CASSTGGSAGELFF. Here the CDR3 DNA reads TGTGCCAGTTCGACAGGGGGTAGCGCCGGGGAGCTGTTTTTT.

The chain employs TRBV15 and TRBJ2-1; possibly TRBD2 for D (5 bases). The length of the CDR3 is 14 residues. V lost 4 bases and J 6 bases, leaving 13 bases between the germline ends. Germline lookup yields CDR1 LNHNV and CDR2 YYDKDF (reference sequence). CDR3 region: CATSKVPGVNEQFF. CDR3 sequence (DNA): TGTGCCACCAGCAAGGTCCCCGGGGTCAATGAGCAGTTCTTC. Looking up the rest from reference TRBV15 and TRBJ2-1 gives the full variable domain: DAMVIQNPRYQVTQFGKPVTLSCSQTLNHNVMYWYQQKSSQAPKLLFHYYDKDFNNEADTPDNFQSRRPNTSFCFLDIRSPGLGDTAMYLCATSKVPGVNEQFFGPGTRLTVL.

The chain employs TRBV2 and TRBJ2-5; 10 bases agree with TRBD2. The germline CDR1 and CDR2 sequences are SNHLY and FYNNEI. The CDR3 covers 15 residues. The V segment lost 6 bases and the J segment 5 bases; nucleotides outside the gene matches: 9. The CDR3 nucleotides are TGTGCCAGCAGCGAGAGCGGGGGGGCCGGGGAGACCCAGTACTTC. Its protein is CASSESGGAGETQYF. Combining the CDR3 with reference TRBV2 and TRBJ2-5 gives the whole variable domain EPEVTQTPSHQVTQMGQEVILRCVPISNHLYFYWYRQILGQKVEFLVSFYNNEISEKSEIFDDQFSVERPDGSNFTLKIRSTKLEDSAMYFCASSESGGAGETQYFGPGTRLLVL.

The rearrangement joins TRBV21-1 to TRBJ1-1; the table's TRBD1 call for D was not verified on the DNA. TRBV21-1 constitutes a pseudogene. The CDR3 consists of 17 residues. The CDR3 region is CASDDRATQEQNTEAFF. The CDR3 region has the DNA TGTGCCAGTGACGACAGGGCAACACAGGAGCAGAACACTGAAGCTTTCTTT.

The V call is TRBV20-1, the J call TRBJ2-7; weak D call: TRBD1 (5 bases). The germline gives CDR1 DFQATT, CDR2 SNEGSKA (reference sequence). The CDR3 covers 11 residues. V gave up 7 bases and J gave up 2 bases, with 9 bases separating them. The CDR3 nucleotides read TGCAGTGGGCTAGGGGCCTACGAGCAGTACTTC. It codes for CSGLGAYEQYF.